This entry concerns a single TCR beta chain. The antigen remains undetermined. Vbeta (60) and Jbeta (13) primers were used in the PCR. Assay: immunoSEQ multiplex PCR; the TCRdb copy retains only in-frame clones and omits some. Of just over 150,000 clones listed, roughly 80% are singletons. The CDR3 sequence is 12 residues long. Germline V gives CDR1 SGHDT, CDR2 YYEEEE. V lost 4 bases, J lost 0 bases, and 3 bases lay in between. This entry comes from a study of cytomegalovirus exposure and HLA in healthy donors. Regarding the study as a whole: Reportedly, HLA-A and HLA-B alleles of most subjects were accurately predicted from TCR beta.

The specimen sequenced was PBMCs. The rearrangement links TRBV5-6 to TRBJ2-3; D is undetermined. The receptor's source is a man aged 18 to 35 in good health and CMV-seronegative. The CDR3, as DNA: TGTGCCAGCAGCCATAGCACAGATACGCAGTATTTT. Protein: CASSHSTDTQYF.